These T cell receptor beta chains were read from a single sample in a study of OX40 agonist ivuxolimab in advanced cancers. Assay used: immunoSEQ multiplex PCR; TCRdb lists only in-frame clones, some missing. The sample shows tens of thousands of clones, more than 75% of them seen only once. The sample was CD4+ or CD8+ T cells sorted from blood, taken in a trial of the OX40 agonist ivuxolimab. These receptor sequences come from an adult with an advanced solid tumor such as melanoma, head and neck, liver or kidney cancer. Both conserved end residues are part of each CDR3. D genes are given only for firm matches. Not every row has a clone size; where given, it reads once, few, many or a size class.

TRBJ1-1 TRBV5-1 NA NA CASSRTLDTEAFF TGCGCCAGCAGTCGGACCTTAGACACTGAAGCTTTCTTT
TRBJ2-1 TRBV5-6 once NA CASSLTRRNEQFF TGTGCCAGCAGCTTGACTAGGCGAAATGAGCAGTTCTTC
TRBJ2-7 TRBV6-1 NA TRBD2 CASSEASGRNEQYF TGTGCCAGCAGTGAAGCGAGCGGGAGGAACGAGCAGTACTTC
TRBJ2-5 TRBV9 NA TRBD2 CASSVDSMTSGRRETQYF TGTGCCAGCAGCGTAGATTCTATGACTAGCGGGAGGCGAGAGACCCAGTACTTC
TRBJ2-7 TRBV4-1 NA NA CASSQLTQSYEQYF TGCGCCAGCAGCCAATTAACTCAGTCTTACGAGCAGTACTTC
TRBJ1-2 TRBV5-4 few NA CASSLREGVSHGYTF TGTGCCAGCAGCTTGAGAGAAGGGGTGAGCCATGGCTACACCTTC
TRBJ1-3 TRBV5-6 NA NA CASSWGGQNSGNTIYF TGTGCCAGCAGCTGGGGGGGACAAAACTCTGGAAACACCATATATTTT
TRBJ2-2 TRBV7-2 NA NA CASSPLGGANTGELFF TGTGCCAGCAGCCCACTTGGTGGCGCGAACACCGGGGAGCTGTTTTTT
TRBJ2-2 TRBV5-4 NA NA CASSLGAVRDTGELFF TGTGCCAGCAGCTTGGGGGCGGTTCGGGACACCGGGGAGCTGTTTTTT
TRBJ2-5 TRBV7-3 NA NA CASSLRGGVQETQYF TGTGCCAGCAGCTTACGGGGCGGCGTTCAAGAGACCCAGTACTTC
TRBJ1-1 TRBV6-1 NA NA CASSERNKNTEAFF TGTGCCAGCAGTGAACGGAACAAGAACACTGAAGCTTTCTTT
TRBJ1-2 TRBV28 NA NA CASSFLQANYGYTF TGTGCCAGCAGTTTCCTTCAAGCTAACTATGGCTACACCTTC
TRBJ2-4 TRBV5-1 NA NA CASSLAGNIQYF TGCGCCAGCAGCTTGGCCGGGAACATTCAGTACTTC
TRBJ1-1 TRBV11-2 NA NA CASSRTTRQYTEAFF TGTGCCAGCAGCAGAACGACTAGACAGTACACTGAAGCTTTCTTT
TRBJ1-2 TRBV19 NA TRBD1 CASSIRSRTGVGRAYGYTF TGTGCCAGTAGTATTCGTTCGCGGACAGGGGTAGGTCGGGCCTATGGCTACACCTTC
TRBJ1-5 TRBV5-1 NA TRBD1 CASSWTGGENQPQHF TGCGCCAGCAGCTGGACAGGGGGCGAGAATCAGCCCCAGCATTTT
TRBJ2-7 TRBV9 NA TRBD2 CASSRGGGGAPYEQYF TGTGCCAGCAGCCGGGGAGGCGGGGGGGCGCCCTACGAGCAGTACTTC
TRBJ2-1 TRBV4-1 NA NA CASSQAQGGRRGGEQFF TGCGCCAGCAGCCAAGCCCAAGGGGGACGGAGGGGCGGGGAGCAGTTCTTC
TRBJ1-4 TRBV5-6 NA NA CASSPKGLSNEKLFF TGTGCCAGCAGCCCAAAGGGACTCAGTAATGAAAAACTGTTTTTT
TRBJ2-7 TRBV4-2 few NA CASSQVAEGGEQYF TGTGCCAGCAGCCAAGTGGCTGAGGGGGGCGAGCAGTACTTC
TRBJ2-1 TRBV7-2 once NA CASSFSGSSYNEQFF TGTGCCAGCAGCTTCTCCGGGAGCTCCTACAATGAGCAGTTCTTC
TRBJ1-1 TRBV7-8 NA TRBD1 CASSFSPTGVAEAFF TGTGCCAGCAGCTTTTCCCCAACAGGGGTCGCTGAAGCTTTCTTT
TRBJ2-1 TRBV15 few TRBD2 CATSRSSGSYNEQFF TGTGCCACCAGCAGATCTAGCGGGAGTTACAATGAGCAGTTCTTC
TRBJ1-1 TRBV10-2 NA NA CASSDATPIEAFF TGCGCCAGCTCGGACGCGACCCCGATTGAAGCTTTCTTT
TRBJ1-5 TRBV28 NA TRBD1 CASSLRDRVQPQHF TGTGCCAGCAGTCTCCGGGACAGGGTGCAGCCCCAGCATTTT
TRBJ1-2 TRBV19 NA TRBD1 CASSLREGQGAQDGYTF TGTGCCAGTAGCCTTCGGGAAGGACAGGGGGCGCAAGATGGCTACACCTTC
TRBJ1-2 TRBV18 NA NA CASSPRDNYGYTF TGTGCCAGCTCACCCCGGGACAACTATGGCTACACCTTC
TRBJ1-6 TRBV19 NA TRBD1 CASSKTGEANSPLHF TGTGCCAGTAGTAAGACAGGGGAAGCTAATTCACCCCTCCACTTT
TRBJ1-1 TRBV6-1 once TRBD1 CASSRQGAVTEAFF TGTGCCAGCAGCAGACAGGGGGCGGTCACTGAAGCTTTCTTT
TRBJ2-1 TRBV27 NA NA CASSLAGTPGKQFF TGTGCCAGCAGTTTAGCAGGCACACCGGGGAAGCAGTTCTTC
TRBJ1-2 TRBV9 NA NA CASSVVPNYGYTF TGTGCCAGCAGCGTAGTCCCTAACTATGGCTACACCTTC
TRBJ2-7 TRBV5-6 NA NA CASSLAYEQYF TGTGCCAGCAGCTTGGCCTACGAGCAGTACTTC
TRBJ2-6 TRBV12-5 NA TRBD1 CASGWSTGTDYPSSRSGANVLTF TGTGCTAGTGGTTGGAGCACCGGGACAGACTACCCCTCCTCTCGTTCTGGGGCCAACGTCCTGACTTTC
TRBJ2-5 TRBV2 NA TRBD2 CASRWTSSVQETQYF TGTGCCAGCAGGTGGACTAGCAGTGTACAAGAGACCCAGTACTTC
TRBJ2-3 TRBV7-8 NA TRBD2 CASSPSFGTSLLDTQYF TGTGCCAGCAGCCCATCATTCGGGACTAGTTTATTGGATACGCAGTATTTT
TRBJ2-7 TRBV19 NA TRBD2 CATSGTSPREQYF TGTGCCACCTCCGGGACTAGCCCCCGTGAGCAGTACTTC
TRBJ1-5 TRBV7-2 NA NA CASSLVISQPQHF TGTGCCAGCAGCTTAGTTATCAGTCAGCCCCAGCATTTT
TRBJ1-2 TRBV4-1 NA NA CASSQDLVRHYTF TGCGCCAGCAGCCAAGATCTTGTCAGGCACTACACCTTC
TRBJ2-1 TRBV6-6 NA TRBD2 CASSTGSGGALNEQFF TGTGCCAGCAGTACCGGCTCCGGGGGGGCCTTGAATGAGCAGTTCTTC
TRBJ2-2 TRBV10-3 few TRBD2 CAIGTSPPGELFF TGTGCCATCGGGACTAGCCCCCCCGGGGAGCTGTTTTTT